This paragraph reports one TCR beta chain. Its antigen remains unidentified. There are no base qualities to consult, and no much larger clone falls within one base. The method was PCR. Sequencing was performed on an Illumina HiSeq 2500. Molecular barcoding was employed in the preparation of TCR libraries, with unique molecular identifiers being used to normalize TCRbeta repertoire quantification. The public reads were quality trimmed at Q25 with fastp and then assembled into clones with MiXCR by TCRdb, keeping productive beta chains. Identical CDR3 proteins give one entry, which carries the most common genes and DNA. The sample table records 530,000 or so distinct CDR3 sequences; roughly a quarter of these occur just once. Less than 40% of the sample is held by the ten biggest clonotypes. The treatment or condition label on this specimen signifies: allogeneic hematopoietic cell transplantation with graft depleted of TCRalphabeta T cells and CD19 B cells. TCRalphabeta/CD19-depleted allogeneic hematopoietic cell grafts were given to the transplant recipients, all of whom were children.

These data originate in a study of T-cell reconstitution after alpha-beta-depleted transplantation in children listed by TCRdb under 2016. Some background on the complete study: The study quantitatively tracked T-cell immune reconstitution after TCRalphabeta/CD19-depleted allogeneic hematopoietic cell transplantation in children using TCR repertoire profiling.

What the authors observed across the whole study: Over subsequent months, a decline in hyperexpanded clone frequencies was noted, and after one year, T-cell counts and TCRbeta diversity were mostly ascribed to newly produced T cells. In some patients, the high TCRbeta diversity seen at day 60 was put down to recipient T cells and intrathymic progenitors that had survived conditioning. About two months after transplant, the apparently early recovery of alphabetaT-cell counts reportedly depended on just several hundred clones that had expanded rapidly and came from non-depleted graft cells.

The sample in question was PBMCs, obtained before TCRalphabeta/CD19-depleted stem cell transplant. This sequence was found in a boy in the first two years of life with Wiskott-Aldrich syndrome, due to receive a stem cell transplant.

The CDR3: CASSRHGYTF. The DNA is TGTGCCAGCAGTCGCCACGGCTACACCTTC. Here the chain combines TRBV6-6 and TRBJ1-2; the D gene is not confidently resolved. The CDR3 covers 10 residues, taking in both the cysteine and the phenylalanine. Only CDR3 DNA remains: 30 bases, in frame from the first base. V is reduced by 5 bases and J by 8 bases, leaving a spacing of 6 bases between them. The germline V gene (reference sequence) sets CDR1 to MNHNY and CDR2 to SVGAGI.